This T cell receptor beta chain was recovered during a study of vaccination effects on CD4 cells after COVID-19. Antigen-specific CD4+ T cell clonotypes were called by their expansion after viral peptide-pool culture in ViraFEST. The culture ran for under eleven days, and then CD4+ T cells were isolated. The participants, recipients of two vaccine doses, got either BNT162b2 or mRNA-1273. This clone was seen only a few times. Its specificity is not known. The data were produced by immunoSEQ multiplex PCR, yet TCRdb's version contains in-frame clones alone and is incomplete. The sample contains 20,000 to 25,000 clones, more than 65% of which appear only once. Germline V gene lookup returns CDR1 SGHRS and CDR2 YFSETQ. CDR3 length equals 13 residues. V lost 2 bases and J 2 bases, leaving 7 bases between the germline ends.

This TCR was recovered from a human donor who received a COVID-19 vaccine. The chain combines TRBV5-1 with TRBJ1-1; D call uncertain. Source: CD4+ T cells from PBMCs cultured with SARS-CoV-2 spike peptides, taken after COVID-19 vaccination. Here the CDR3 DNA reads TGCGCCAGCAGCTTCCACAGTAACACTGAAGCTTTCTTT. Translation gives CASSFHSNTEAFF.